The source of this TCR beta chain is a study of cytotoxic CD8 clonotypes in ibrutinib-treated CLL. Study-wide results and caveats: Clonality correlated strongly with circulating CD8+ T cells and exceeded age-matched healthy donors at baseline.

This table comes from immunoSEQ multiplex PCR, and its TCRdb copy is limited to in-frame clones, with some not included. Altogether around 40,000 clones are present, under 80% being singletons, with the ten largest covering 10%. Turning to this clone: The antigen remains undetermined.

There are 16 residues in the CDR3. This chain joins TRBV21-1 and TRBJ2-7; the D call of TRBD2 is as the table states it, not checked on the DNA. TRBV21-1 has pseudogene status. The specimen was PBMCs, collected at disease progression, from a patient treated with ibrutinib. This clonotype originated in a human donor with chronic lymphocytic leukemia. CDR3 sequence reads: CASLRWGLADFYEQYF. CDR3 DNA sequence: TGTGCCAGCCTAAGGTGGGGACTAGCGGACTTCTACGAGCAGTACTTC.